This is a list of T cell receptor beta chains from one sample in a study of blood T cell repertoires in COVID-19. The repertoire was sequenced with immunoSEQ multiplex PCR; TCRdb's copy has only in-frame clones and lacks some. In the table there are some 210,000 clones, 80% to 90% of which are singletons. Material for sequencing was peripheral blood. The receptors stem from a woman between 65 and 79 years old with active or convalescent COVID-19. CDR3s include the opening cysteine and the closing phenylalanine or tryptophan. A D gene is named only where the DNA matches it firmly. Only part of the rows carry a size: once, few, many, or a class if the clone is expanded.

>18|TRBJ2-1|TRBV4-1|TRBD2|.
TGCGCCAGCAGCCAAGACGGCGGCGGGACTAGGTTCTACAATGAGCAGTTCTTC
CASSQDGGGTRFYNEQFF
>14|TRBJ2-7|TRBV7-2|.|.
TGTGCCAGCAGCTTATACTCCCTTAACTACGAGCAGTACTTC
CASSLYSLNYEQYF
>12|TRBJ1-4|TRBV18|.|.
TGTGCCAGCTCACCTTCCGATGAAAAACTGTTTTTT
CASSPSDEKLFF
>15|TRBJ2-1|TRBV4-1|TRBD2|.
TGCGCCAGCAGCCAAGTTGCGGCTAGCGGAGGTGAGCAGTTCTTC
CASSQVAASGGEQFF
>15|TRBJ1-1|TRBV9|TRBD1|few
TGTGCCAGCAGCCTCCGGGACAGAGGTGTCACTGAAGCTTTCTTT
CASSLRDRGVTEAFF
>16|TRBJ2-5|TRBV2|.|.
TGTGCCAGCAGGGAGCAGGGGGGCAACCCCGAAGAGACCCAGTACTTC
CASREQGGNPEETQYF
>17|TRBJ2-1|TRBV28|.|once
TGTGCCAGCAGTTTATTGCGCCTACGCGGGAACTACAATGAGCAGTTCTTC
CASSLLRLRGNYNEQFF
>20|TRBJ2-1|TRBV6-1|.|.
TGTGCCAGCAGTGTTACGGGGCAGGGGCTAAGTCGGCGTACAGACAATGAGCAGTTCTTC
CASSVTGQGLSRRTDNEQFF
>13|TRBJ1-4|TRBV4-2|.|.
TGTGCCAGCAGCCCGGACAGAGAGGGGAAACTGTTTTTT
CASSPDREGKLFF
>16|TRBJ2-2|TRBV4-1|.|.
TGCGCCAGCAGCCAAAGCATAACAGCGAACACCGGGGAGCTGTTTTTT
CASSQSITANTGELFF
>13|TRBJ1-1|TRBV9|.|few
TGTGCCAGCAGCGCCCGTAGTTACACTGAAGCTTTCTTT
CASSARSYTEAFF
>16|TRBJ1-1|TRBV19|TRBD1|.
TGTGCCAGTACCTCTCGAGACAGGGGGCGGAACACTGAAGCTTTCTTT
CASTSRDRGRNTEAFF
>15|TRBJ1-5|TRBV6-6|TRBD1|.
TGTGCCAGCAGCGACCCGGGACAGGGCAATCAGCCCCAGCATTTT
CASSDPGQGNQPQHF
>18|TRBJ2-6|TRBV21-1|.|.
TGTGCCAGCAGCAATATTGGAACAGTCACTTCTGGGGCCAACGTCCTGACTTTC
CASSNIGTVTSGANVLTF
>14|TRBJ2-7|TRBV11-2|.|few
TGTGCCAGCAGCTTAGATCGACTATCCTACGAGCAGTACTTC
CASSLDRLSYEQYF
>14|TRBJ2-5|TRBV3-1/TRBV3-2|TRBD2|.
TGTGCCAGCAGCCAAGGGGGGGGTAGGGAGACCCAGTACTTC
CASSQGGGRETQYF
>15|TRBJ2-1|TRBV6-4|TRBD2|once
TGTGCCAGCAGCCAGGGACTAGCGGGCCACAATGAGCAGTTCTTC
CASSQGLAGHNEQFF
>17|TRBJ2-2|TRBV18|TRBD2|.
TGTGCCAGCTCACCATCCGGGGGGGTGACGAACACCGGGGAGCTGTTTTTT
CASSPSGGVTNTGELFF
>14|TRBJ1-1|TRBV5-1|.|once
TGCGCCAGCAGCTCGGACAGTATGAACACTGAAGCTTTCTTT
CASSSDSMNTEAFF
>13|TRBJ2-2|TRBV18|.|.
TGTGCCAGCTCACCTACGAGTGCCGGGGAGCTGTTTTTT
CASSPTSAGELFF
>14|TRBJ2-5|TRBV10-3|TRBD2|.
TGTGCCATCAGTCTAGCGGCACCAAGGGAGACCCAGTACTTC
CAISLAAPRETQYF
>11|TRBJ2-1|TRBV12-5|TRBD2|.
TGTGCTAGTGGTGAAGCGGGAGAGCAGTTCTTC
CASGEAGEQFF
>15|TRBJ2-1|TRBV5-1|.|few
TGCGCCAGCAGCTTGGGAGGAGCCTCCTACAATGAGCAGTTCTTC
CASSLGGASYNEQFF
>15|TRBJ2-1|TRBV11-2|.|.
TGTGCCAGCAGCTCCCTGGCAAGCTCCTACAATGAGCAGTTCTTC
CASSSLASSYNEQFF
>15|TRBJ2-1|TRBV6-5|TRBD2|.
TGTGCCAGCAAGACGGGACTAGCGGCAGGGAATGAGCAGTTCTTC
CASKTGLAAGNEQFF
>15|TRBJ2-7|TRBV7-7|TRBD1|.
TGTGCTAGCAGCTCCGGGACAGGCCTCTCCTACGAGCAGTACTTC
CASSSGTGLSYEQYF
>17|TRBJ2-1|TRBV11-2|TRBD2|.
TGTGCCAGCAGCTTAGCTACGGGACTAGCGGGACTCAATGAGCAGTTCTTC
CASSLATGLAGLNEQFF
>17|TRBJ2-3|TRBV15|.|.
TGTGCCACCAGCAGAGATCGGGGGACTCTTCCCACAGATACGCAGTATTTT
CATSRDRGTLPTDTQYF
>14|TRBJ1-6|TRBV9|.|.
TGTGCCAGCAGCGTAGCACAGCGGAATTCACCCCTCCACTTT
CASSVAQRNSPLHF
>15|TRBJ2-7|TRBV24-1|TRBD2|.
TGTGCCACCAGTGATTCCTTAGCGGGAGGGCGCGCGCAGTACTTC
CATSDSLAGGRAQYF
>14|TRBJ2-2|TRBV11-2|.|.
TGTGCCAGCAGCATCGGGACTGCTACCGGGGAGCTGTTTTTT
CASSIGTATGELFF
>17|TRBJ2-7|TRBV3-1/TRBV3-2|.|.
TGTGCCAGCAGCCACCATTCGACTAGTGCTTCTTCCTACGAGCAGTACTTC
CASSHHSTSASSYEQYF
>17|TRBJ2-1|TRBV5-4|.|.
TGTGCCAGCAGCCCGGAGGCGGGGGCCAGCTCCTACAATGAGCAGTTCTTC
CASSPEAGASSYNEQFF
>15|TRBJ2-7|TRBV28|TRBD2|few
TGTGCCAGCAGTCGGACTAGCGGGGCTACCTACGAGCAGTACTTC
CASSRTSGATYEQYF
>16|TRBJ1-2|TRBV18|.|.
TGTGCCAGCTCACCATACGCTCTCGACAGGAACTATGGCTACACCTTC
CASSPYALDRNYGYTF
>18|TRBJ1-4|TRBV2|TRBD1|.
TGTGCCAGCAGTGTACATGGGACAGGGGTCCCGTCAAGCGAAAAACTGTTTTTT
CASSVHGTGVPSSEKLFF